This TCR beta chain originates from a study of OX40 agonist ivuxolimab in advanced cancers. Study-level results: Patients with a partial response at 0.1-3.0 mg/kg had among the lowest clonal expansion. Fewer expanded clones were found on average in CD4+ than in CD8+ T cells.

Produced via immunoSEQ multiplex PCR; TCRdb's table is partial and in-frame only. The sample gives 30,000 to 40,000 clones, approximately 90% of which show up once; 9.1% is in the top ten. This CDR3 is built from 13 residues. The V end lost 1 base, the J end lost 0 bases, and 3 bases lay between the germline ends. Germline V gene data show CDR1 as SGHDT and CDR2 as YYEEEE. This clone occurred once. The antigen remains undetermined. Patients with autoimmune history or systemic immunosuppression were excluded. The J gene is TRBJ2-3, the V gene TRBV5-6, with unresolved D. This TCR derives from an adult with an advanced solid tumor such as melanoma, head and neck, liver or kidney cancer. Sequenced here: CD4+ or CD8+ T cells sorted from blood, sampled in a trial of the OX40 agonist ivuxolimab. The CDR3 sequence: CASSLRSTDTQYF. The DNA for the CDR3 is TGTGCCAGCAGCTTGAGGAGCACAGATACGCAGTATTTT.